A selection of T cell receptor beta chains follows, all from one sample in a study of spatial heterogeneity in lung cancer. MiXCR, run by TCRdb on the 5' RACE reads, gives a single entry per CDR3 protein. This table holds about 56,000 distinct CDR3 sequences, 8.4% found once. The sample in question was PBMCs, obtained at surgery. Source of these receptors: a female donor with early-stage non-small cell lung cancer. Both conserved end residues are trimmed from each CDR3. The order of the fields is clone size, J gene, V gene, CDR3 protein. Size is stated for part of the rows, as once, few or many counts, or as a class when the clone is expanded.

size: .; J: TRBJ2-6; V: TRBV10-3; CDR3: AISQGESEANVLT
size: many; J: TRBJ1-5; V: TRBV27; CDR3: ASSLSRGNQPQH
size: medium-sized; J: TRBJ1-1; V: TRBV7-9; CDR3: ASSFVEGLTEAF
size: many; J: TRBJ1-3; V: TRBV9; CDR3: ASSVGGSSGNTIY
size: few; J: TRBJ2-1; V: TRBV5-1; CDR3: ASSLVAGLADEQF
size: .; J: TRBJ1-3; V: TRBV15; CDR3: ATSRARNGNTIY
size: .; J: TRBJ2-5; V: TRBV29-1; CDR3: SVEVRETQY
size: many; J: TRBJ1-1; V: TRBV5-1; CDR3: ASSLEGDPLLNTEAF
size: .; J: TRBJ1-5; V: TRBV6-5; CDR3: ASSSDSYSNQPQH
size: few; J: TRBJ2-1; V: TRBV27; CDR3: ASRQGLADNEQF
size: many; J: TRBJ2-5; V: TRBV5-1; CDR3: ASSFTSSGRQETQY
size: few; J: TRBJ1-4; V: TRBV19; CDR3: ASSSPRGNNEKLF